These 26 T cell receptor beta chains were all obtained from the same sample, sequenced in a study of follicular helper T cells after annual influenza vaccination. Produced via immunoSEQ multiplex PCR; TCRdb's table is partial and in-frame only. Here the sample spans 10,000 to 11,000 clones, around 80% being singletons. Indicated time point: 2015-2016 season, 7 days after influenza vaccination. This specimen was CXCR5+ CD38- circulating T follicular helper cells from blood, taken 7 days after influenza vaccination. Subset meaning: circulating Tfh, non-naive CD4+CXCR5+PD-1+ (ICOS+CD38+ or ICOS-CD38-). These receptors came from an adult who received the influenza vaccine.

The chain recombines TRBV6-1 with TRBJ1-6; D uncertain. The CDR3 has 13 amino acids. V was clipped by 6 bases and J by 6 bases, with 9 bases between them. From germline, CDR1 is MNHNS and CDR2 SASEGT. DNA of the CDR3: TGTGCCAGCAGGGAGACAAGTAATTCACCCCTCCACTTT. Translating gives CASRETSNSPLHF.

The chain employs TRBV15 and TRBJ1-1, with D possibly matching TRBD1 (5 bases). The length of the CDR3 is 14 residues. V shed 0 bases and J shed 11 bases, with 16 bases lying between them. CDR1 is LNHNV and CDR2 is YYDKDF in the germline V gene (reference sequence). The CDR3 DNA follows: TGTGCCACCAGCAGAGATGGGTTGGGGGGTAGGGCTTTCTTT. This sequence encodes CATSRDGLGGRAFF.

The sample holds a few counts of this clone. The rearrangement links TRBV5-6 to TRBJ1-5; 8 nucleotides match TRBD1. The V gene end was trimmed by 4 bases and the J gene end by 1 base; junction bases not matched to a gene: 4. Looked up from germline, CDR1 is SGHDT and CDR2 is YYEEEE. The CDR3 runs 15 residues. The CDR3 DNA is TGTGCCAGCAGCAGGACAGGGTGGAGCAATCAGCCCCAGCATTTT. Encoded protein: CASSRTGWSNQPQHF.

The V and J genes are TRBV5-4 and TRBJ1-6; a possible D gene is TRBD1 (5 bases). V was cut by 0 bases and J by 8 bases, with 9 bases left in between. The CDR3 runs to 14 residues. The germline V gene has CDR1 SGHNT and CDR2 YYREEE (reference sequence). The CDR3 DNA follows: TGTGCCAGCAGCTTGGCCCGGGGGGATTCACCCCTCCACTTT. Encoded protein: CASSLARGDSPLHF.

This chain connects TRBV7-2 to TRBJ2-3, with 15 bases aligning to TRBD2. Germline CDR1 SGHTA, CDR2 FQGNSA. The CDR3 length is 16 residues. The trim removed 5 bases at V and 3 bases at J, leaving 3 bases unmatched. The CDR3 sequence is CASSTGLAGGTDTQYF. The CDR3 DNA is TGTGCCAGCAGCACAGGACTAGCGGGGGGGACAGATACGCAGTATTTT.

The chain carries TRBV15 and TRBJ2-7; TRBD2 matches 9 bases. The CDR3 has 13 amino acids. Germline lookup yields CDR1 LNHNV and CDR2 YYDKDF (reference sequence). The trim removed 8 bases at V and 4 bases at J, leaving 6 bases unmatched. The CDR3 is CATSSGGTYEQYF. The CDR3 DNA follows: TGTGCCACCTCCAGCGGGGGGACTTACGAGCAGTACTTC.

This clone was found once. CDR3 in DNA: TGCGCCAGCAGCAAAGCCGGGACAGCGGATCACAATGAGCAGTTCTTC. Protein: CASSKAGTADHNEQFF. The V gene is TRBV5-1, the J gene TRBJ2-1; 7 positions agree with TRBD1. This CDR3 has 16 amino acids. Trimming took 4 bases from V and 5 from J; bases not matched to a gene: 12. Per the germline V gene, CDR1 is SGHRS and CDR2 is YFSETQ.

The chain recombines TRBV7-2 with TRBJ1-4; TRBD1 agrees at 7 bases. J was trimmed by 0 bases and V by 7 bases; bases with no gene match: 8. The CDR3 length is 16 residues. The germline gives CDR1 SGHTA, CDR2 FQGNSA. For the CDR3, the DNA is TGTGCCAGCACCCCGGGACAGTGGGCAACTAATGAAAAACTGTTTTTT. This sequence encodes CASTPGQWATNEKLFF.

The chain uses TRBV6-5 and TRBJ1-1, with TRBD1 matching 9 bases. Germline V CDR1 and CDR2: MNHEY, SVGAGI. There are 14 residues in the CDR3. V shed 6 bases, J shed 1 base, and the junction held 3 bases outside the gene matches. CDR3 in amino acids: CASRSQGANTEAFF. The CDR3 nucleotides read TGTGCCAGCAGGTCACAGGGGGCGAACACTGAAGCTTTCTTT.

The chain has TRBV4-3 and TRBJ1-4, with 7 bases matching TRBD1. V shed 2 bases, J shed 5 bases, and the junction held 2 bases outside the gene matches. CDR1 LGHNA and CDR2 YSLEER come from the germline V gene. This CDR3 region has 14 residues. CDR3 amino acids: CASSQSGQNEKLFF. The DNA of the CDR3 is TGCGCCAGCAGCCAATCGGGACAGAATGAAAAACTGTTTTTT.

The CDR3 coding sequence is TGTGCCACCAGCAGCTCATACACAGATACGCAGTATTTT. Encoded protein: CATSSSYTDTQYF. V gene TRBV15 combines with J gene TRBJ2-3; D remains ambiguous. Germline lookup yields CDR1 LNHNV and CDR2 YYDKDF (reference sequence). The V gene lost 3 bases and the J gene lost 2 bases, with 6 bases spanning the gap. The CDR3 runs 13 residues. Full variable domain (outside the CDR3, taken from reference TRBV15 and TRBJ2-3): DAMVIQNPRYQVTQFGKPVTLSCSQTLNHNVMYWYQQKSSQAPKLLFHYYDKDFNNEADTPDNFQSRRPNTSFCFLDIRSPGLGDTAMYLCATSSSYTDTQYFGPGTRLTVL.

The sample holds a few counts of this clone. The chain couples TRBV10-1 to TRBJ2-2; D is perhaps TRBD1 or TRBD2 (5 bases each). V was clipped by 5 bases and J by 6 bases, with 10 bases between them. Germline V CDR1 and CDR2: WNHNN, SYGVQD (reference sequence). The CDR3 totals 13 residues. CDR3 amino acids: CASSKGTSGELFF. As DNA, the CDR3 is TGCGCCAGCAGTAAAGGGACGTCCGGGGAGCTGTTTTTT.

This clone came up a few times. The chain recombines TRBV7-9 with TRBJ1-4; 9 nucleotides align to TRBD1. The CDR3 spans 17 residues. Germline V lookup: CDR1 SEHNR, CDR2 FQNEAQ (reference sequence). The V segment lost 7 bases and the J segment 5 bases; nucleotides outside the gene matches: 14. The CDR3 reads CASNLYPPGQGNEKLFF. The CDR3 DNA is TGTGCCAGCAACCTGTACCCCCCGGGACAGGGAAATGAAAAACTGTTTTTT.

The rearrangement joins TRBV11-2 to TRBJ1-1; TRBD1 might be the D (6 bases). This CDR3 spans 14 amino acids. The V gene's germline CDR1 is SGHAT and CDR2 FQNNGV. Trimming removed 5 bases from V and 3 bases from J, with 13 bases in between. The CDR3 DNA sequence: TGTGCCAGCAGCGCGGGACAAATTTACACTGAAGCTTTCTTT. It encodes CASSAGQIYTEAFF.

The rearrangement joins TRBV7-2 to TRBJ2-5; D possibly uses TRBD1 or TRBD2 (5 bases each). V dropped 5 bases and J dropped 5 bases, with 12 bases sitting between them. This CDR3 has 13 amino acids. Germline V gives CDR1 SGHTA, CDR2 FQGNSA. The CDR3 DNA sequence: TGTGCCAGCAGCCCGGACTGGGGCGAGACCCAGTACTTC. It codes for CASSPDWGETQYF.

In DNA form, the CDR3 reads TGTGCCAGCAATTGGCCAGAAGCGCAGGGCAATGAGCAGTTCTTC. This codes for CASNWPEAQGNEQFF. The rearrangement uses TRBV2 and TRBJ2-1, with a tentative D call TRBD1 (5 bases). The length of the CDR3 is 15 residues. Germline V CDR1 and CDR2: SNHLY, FYNNEI. V was shortened by 7 bases and J by 6 bases, with 19 bases between the two germline ends.

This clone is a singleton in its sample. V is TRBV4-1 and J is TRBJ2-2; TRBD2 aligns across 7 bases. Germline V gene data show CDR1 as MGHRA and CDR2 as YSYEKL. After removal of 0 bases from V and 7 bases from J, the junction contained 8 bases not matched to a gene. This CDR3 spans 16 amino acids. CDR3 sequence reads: CASSQDRGVLIGELFF. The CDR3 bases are TGCGCCAGCAGCCAAGACCGGGGGGTATTGATCGGGGAGCTGTTTTTT.

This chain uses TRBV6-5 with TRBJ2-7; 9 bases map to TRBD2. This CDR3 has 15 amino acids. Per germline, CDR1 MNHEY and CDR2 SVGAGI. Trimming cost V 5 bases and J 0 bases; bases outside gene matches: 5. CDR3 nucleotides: TGTGCCAGCAGTCAGGAGGGACTAGCCTCCTACGAGCAGTACTTC. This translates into CASSQEGLASYEQYF.

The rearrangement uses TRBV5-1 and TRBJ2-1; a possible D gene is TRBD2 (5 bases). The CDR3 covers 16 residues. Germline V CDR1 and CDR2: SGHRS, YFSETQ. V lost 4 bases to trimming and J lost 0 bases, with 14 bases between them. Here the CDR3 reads CASSPTLAGSYNEQFF. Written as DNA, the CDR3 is TGCGCCAGCAGCCCAACCCTAGCTGGCTCCTACAATGAGCAGTTCTTC.

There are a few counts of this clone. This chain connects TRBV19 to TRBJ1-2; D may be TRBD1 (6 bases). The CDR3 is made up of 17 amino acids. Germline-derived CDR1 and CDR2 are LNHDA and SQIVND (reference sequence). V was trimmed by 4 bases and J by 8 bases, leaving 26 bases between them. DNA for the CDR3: TGTGCCAGTAGTACCAGCCACGACACGGCCTATGGGGGCGGCTACACCTTC. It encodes CASSTSHDTAYGGGYTF.

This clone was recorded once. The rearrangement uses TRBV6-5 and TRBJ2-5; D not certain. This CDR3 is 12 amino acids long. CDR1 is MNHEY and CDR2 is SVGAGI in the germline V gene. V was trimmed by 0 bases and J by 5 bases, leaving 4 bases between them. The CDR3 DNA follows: TGTGCCAGCAGTTACTCGAAGGAGACCCAGTACTTC. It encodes CASSYSKETQYF.

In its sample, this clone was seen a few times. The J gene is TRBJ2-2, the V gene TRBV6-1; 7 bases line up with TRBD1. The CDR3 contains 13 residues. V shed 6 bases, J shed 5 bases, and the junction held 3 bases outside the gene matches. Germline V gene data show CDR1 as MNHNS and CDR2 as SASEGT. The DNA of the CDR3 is TGTGCCAGCAGGGGGACAGCTACCGGGGAGCTGTTTTTT. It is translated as CASRGTATGELFF.

As DNA, the CDR3 is TGTGCCAGTAGTATACGACAGGGAAGTGAAAAACTGTTTTTT. Protein sequence: CASSIRQGSEKLFF. The V gene is TRBV19, the J gene TRBJ1-4; 7 bases fit TRBD1. V shed 2 bases, J shed 7 bases, and the junction held 4 bases outside the gene matches. The CDR3 has 14 amino acids. The V gene's germline CDR1 is LNHDA and CDR2 SQIVND (reference sequence).

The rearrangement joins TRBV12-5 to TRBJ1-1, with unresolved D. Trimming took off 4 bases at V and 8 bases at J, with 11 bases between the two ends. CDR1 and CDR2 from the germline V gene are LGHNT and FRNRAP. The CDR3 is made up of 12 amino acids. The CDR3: CASGSDTAEAFF. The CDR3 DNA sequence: TGTGCTAGTGGTTCTGACACCGCCGAAGCTTTCTTT.

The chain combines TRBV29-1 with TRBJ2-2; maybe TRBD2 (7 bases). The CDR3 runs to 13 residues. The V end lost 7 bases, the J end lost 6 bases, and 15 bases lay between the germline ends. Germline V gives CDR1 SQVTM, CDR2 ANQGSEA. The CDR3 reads CSGGGTGSGELFF. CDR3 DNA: TGCAGCGGGGGGGGCACAGGGTCCGGGGAGCTGTTTTTT.

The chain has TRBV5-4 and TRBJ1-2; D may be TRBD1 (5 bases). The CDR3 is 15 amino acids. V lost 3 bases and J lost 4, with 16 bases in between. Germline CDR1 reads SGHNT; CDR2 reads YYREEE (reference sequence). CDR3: CASSSKGRFPYGYTF. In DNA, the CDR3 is TGTGCCAGCAGCTCCAAGGGACGTTTTCCCTATGGCTACACCTTC. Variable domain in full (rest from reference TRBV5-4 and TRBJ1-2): ETGVTQSPTHLIKTRGQQVTLRCSSQSGHNTVSWYQQALGQGPQFIFQYYREEENGRGNFPPRFSGLQFPNYSSELNVNALELDDSALYLCASSSKGRFPYGYTFGSGTRLTVV.